This is a list of T cell receptor beta chains from one sample in a study of T-cell memory formation after mild COVID-19. TCRdb used MiXCR to reprocess the 5' RACE reads, holding one entry per CDR3 protein. The sample shows a few hundred thousand distinct CDR3 sequences, 15% to 20% of them seen only once. Source material: PBMCs or a T cell subset sorted from them (not recorded which). The receptor set was obtained from a young man who had mild COVID-19 (a few samples of this study predate the infection). Cell type and time point are not known. CDR3s include the opening cysteine and the closing phenylalanine or tryptophan. Each record gives: D gene, clone size, J gene, V gene, CDR3 protein, CDR3 DNA. D genes are given only for firm matches. Some rows mark clone size as missing; the rest say once, few, many or name a class of expanded clone.

d_call: -; clone_size: few; j_call: TRBJ2-1; v_call: TRBV4-2; cdr3_aa: CASSQDGTQYNEQFF; cdr3_nt: TGTGCCAGCAGCCAAGATGGGACTCAATACAATGAGCAGTTCTTC
d_call: TRBD2; clone_size: -; j_call: TRBJ2-3; v_call: TRBV4-2; cdr3_aa: CASSQEVMTSGSTDTQYF; cdr3_nt: TGTGCCAGCAGCCAAGAAGTGATGACTAGCGGAAGCACAGATACGCAGTATTTT
d_call: TRBD2; clone_size: -; j_call: TRBJ2-5; v_call: TRBV7-2; cdr3_aa: CASSFAVSGGAGETQYF; cdr3_nt: TGTGCCAGCAGCTTCGCCGTCAGCGGGGGGGCCGGGGAGACCCAGTACTTC
d_call: -; clone_size: few; j_call: TRBJ1-2; v_call: TRBV20-1; cdr3_aa: CSARRPIGHYGYTF; cdr3_nt: TGCAGTGCTAGGCGGCCCATAGGGCACTATGGCTACACCTTC
d_call: -; clone_size: few; j_call: TRBJ2-7; v_call: TRBV20-1; cdr3_aa: CSAIQGGGYEQYF; cdr3_nt: TGCAGTGCTATACAGGGAGGGGGTTACGAGCAGTACTTC
d_call: -; clone_size: few; j_call: TRBJ2-4; v_call: TRBV24-1; cdr3_aa: CATSDFSAKNIQYF; cdr3_nt: TGTGCCACCAGTGATTTCTCCGCCAAAAACATTCAGTACTTC
d_call: -; clone_size: few; j_call: TRBJ2-1; v_call: TRBV2; cdr3_aa: CASSGGGHGEQFF; cdr3_nt: TGTGCCAGCAGCGGCGGGGGACACGGTGAGCAGTTCTTC
d_call: -; clone_size: -; j_call: TRBJ1-2; v_call: TRBV6-5; cdr3_aa: CASSYSSNGNYGYTF; cdr3_nt: TGTGCCAGCAGTTACTCGAGTAACGGGAACTATGGCTACACCTTC
d_call: -; clone_size: few; j_call: TRBJ2-3; v_call: TRBV7-2; cdr3_aa: CASSPRAVGTDTQYF; cdr3_nt: TGTGCCAGCAGCCCAAGGGCGGTTGGCACAGATACGCAGTATTTT
d_call: TRBD1; clone_size: -; j_call: TRBJ1-2; v_call: TRBV7-4; cdr3_aa: CASSETGFGYTF; cdr3_nt: TGTGCCAGCAGCGAGACAGGGTTTGGCTACACCTTC
d_call: -; clone_size: many; j_call: TRBJ2-1; v_call: TRBV7-6; cdr3_aa: CASSPAWRGPDNEQFF; cdr3_nt: TGTGCCAGCAGCCCCGCGTGGCGGGGGCCCGACAATGAGCAGTTCTTC
d_call: TRBD1; clone_size: few; j_call: TRBJ1-1; v_call: TRBV12-3/TRBV12-4; cdr3_aa: CASRPRQGVDTEAFF; cdr3_nt: TGTGCCAGCAGACCCCGACAGGGTGTGGACACTGAAGCTTTCTTT
d_call: TRBD2; clone_size: -; j_call: TRBJ2-1; v_call: TRBV6-1; cdr3_aa: CASSYLAGANYNEQFF; cdr3_nt: TGTGCCAGCAGTTACCTAGCGGGGGCCAACTACAATGAGCAGTTCTTC
d_call: -; clone_size: few; j_call: TRBJ1-2; v_call: TRBV5-1; cdr3_aa: CASSLPRDPPDYGYTF; cdr3_nt: TGCGCCAGCAGCTTGCCCCGAGACCCTCCAGACTATGGCTACACCTTC
d_call: TRBD2; clone_size: few; j_call: TRBJ2-3; v_call: TRBV20-1; cdr3_aa: CSARLAGGRPSTDTQYF; cdr3_nt: TGCAGTGCTAGACTAGCGGGGGGCCGACCTAGCACAGATACGCAGTATTTT
d_call: -; clone_size: few; j_call: TRBJ2-7; v_call: TRBV27; cdr3_aa: CASSTGRETEQYF; cdr3_nt: TGTGCCAGCAGTACAGGCCGGGAGACGGAGCAGTACTTC
d_call: -; clone_size: -; j_call: TRBJ1-3; v_call: TRBV4-3; cdr3_aa: CASSELRDPGSGNTIYF; cdr3_nt: TGCGCCAGCAGCGAACTCCGGGACCCCGGCTCTGGAAACACCATATATTTT
d_call: -; clone_size: once; j_call: TRBJ2-5; v_call: TRBV7-9; cdr3_aa: CASSFSRGETQYF; cdr3_nt: TGTGCCAGCAGCTTCTCACGGGGAGAGACCCAGTACTTC
d_call: TRBD1; clone_size: few; j_call: TRBJ1-4; v_call: TRBV25-1; cdr3_aa: CASSFRGPGEKLFF; cdr3_nt: TGTGCCAGCAGTTTCAGGGGGCCGGGTGAAAAACTGTTTTTT
d_call: -; clone_size: few; j_call: TRBJ2-1; v_call: TRBV15; cdr3_aa: CATSRVGDEQFF; cdr3_nt: TGTGCCACCAGCAGAGTTGGCGATGAGCAGTTCTTC
d_call: -; clone_size: -; j_call: TRBJ2-3; v_call: TRBV10-3; cdr3_aa: CAIMGFQDTQYF; cdr3_nt: TGTGCCATCATGGGGTTTCAAGATACGCAGTATTTT
d_call: -; clone_size: -; j_call: TRBJ1-3; v_call: TRBV7-2; cdr3_aa: CASSPMRGAQEGTIYF; cdr3_nt: TGTGCCAGCAGCCCCATGAGGGGGGCTCAGGAGGGCACCATATATTTT
d_call: -; clone_size: -; j_call: TRBJ1-4; v_call: TRBV4-3; cdr3_aa: CASSQVGRPTTNEKLFF; cdr3_nt: TGCGCCAGCAGCCAAGTAGGACGGCCTACAACTAATGAAAAACTGTTTTTT
d_call: -; clone_size: -; j_call: TRBJ2-1; v_call: TRBV9; cdr3_aa: CASSPRAESSYNEQFF; cdr3_nt: TGTGCCAGCAGCCCACGGGCAGAGAGCTCCTACAATGAGCAGTTCTTC
d_call: -; clone_size: once; j_call: TRBJ1-6; v_call: TRBV23-1; cdr3_aa: CASSQSRGTSGSPLHF; cdr3_nt: TGCGCCAGCAGTCAATCGAGGGGGACAAGTGGTTCACCCCTCCACTTT
d_call: -; clone_size: -; j_call: TRBJ1-1; v_call: TRBV5-1; cdr3_aa: CASSLVSEANTEAFF; cdr3_nt: TGCGCCAGCAGCTTGGTATCAGAAGCAAACACTGAAGCTTTCTTT
d_call: TRBD2; clone_size: -; j_call: TRBJ2-1; v_call: TRBV6-5; cdr3_aa: CASSRLAGRSNEQFF; cdr3_nt: TGTGCCAGCAGTCGACTAGCGGGCCGAAGTAATGAGCAGTTCTTC
d_call: -; clone_size: -; j_call: TRBJ1-5; v_call: TRBV20-1; cdr3_aa: CSATQGLSQPQHF; cdr3_nt: TGCAGTGCTACGCAGGGGCTCTCTCAGCCCCAGCATTTT
d_call: -; clone_size: few; j_call: TRBJ2-3; v_call: TRBV4-1; cdr3_aa: CASSPQVTDTQYF; cdr3_nt: TGCGCCAGCAGCCCCCAGGTTACGGATACGCAGTATTTT
d_call: TRBD2; clone_size: few; j_call: TRBJ2-2; v_call: TRBV10-3; cdr3_aa: CAIRGVGAGELFF; cdr3_nt: TGTGCCATCCGGGGGGTAGGGGCCGGGGAGCTGTTTTTT
d_call: TRBD1; clone_size: few; j_call: TRBJ1-1; v_call: TRBV9; cdr3_aa: CASSVGQGTEAFF; cdr3_nt: TGTGCCAGCAGCGTGGGACAGGGTACTGAAGCTTTCTTT
d_call: -; clone_size: -; j_call: TRBJ1-2; v_call: TRBV6-5; cdr3_aa: CASSAGEYGYTF; cdr3_nt: TGTGCCAGCAGTGCAGGGGAATATGGCTACACCTTC
d_call: TRBD2; clone_size: once; j_call: TRBJ2-1; v_call: TRBV9; cdr3_aa: CASSEGGGTVKQFF; cdr3_nt: TGTGCCAGCAGCGAAGGCGGGGGGACCGTCAAGCAGTTCTTC
d_call: -; clone_size: -; j_call: TRBJ2-1; v_call: TRBV12-5; cdr3_aa: CASVQTGRNEQFF; cdr3_nt: TGTGCTAGTGTCCAGACAGGGAGGAATGAGCAGTTCTTC
d_call: -; clone_size: few; j_call: TRBJ2-5; v_call: TRBV7-7; cdr3_aa: CASSLAIASGETQYF; cdr3_nt: TGTGCTAGCAGCTTAGCGATAGCTTCTGGGGAGACCCAGTACTTC
d_call: -; clone_size: few; j_call: TRBJ2-5; v_call: TRBV30; cdr3_aa: CAWSPQGRSETQYF; cdr3_nt: TGTGCCTGGAGTCCCCAGGGGAGGTCGGAGACCCAGTACTTC
d_call: -; clone_size: -; j_call: TRBJ1-4; v_call: TRBV19; cdr3_aa: CASSIPPDEKLFF; cdr3_nt: TGTGCCAGTAGTATCCCACCGGATGAAAAACTGTTTTTT
d_call: TRBD2; clone_size: -; j_call: TRBJ2-3; v_call: TRBV20-1; cdr3_aa: CSARDPTSGGTDTQYF; cdr3_nt: TGCAGTGCTAGAGACCCGACTAGCGGGGGCACAGATACGCAGTATTTT
d_call: TRBD1; clone_size: many; j_call: TRBJ2-6; v_call: TRBV5-1; cdr3_aa: CASSGSTGSGANVLTF; cdr3_nt: TGCGCCAGCAGCGGTTCGACAGGGTCCGGGGCCAACGTCCTGACTTTC
d_call: TRBD1; clone_size: many; j_call: TRBJ1-1; v_call: TRBV7-9; cdr3_aa: CASSLFDRANTEAFF; cdr3_nt: TGTGCCAGCAGTTTATTTGACAGGGCGAACACTGAAGCTTTCTTT
d_call: -; clone_size: -; j_call: TRBJ2-1; v_call: TRBV28; cdr3_aa: CASSFPQLRDLNEQFF; cdr3_nt: TGTGCCAGCAGTTTCCCCCAGCTACGAGATCTCAATGAGCAGTTCTTC
d_call: -; clone_size: -; j_call: TRBJ2-7; v_call: TRBV5-1; cdr3_aa: CASSLDTATYEQYF; cdr3_nt: TGCGCCAGCAGCTTGGATACAGCAACCTACGAGCAGTACTTC
d_call: -; clone_size: -; j_call: TRBJ2-1; v_call: TRBV27; cdr3_aa: CASIPWASFPHEQFF; cdr3_nt: TGTGCCAGCATCCCGTGGGCTAGCTTTCCGCATGAGCAGTTCTTC
d_call: -; clone_size: -; j_call: TRBJ2-3; v_call: TRBV7-3; cdr3_aa: CASSLSGSRGTDTQYF; cdr3_nt: TGTGCCAGCAGCTTATCAGGGTCGCGTGGCACAGATACGCAGTATTTT
d_call: -; clone_size: -; j_call: TRBJ1-5; v_call: TRBV20-1; cdr3_aa: CSARDWRGQPQHF; cdr3_nt: TGCAGTGCTAGAGATTGGAGGGGCCAGCCCCAGCATTTT
d_call: -; clone_size: many; j_call: TRBJ2-3; v_call: TRBV5-1; cdr3_aa: CASSSGNSLALGTQYF; cdr3_nt: TGCGCCAGCAGCTCGGGAAATTCTCTAGCGTTGGGTACGCAGTATTTT
d_call: -; clone_size: -; j_call: TRBJ1-2; v_call: TRBV6-2/TRBV6-3; cdr3_aa: CASSSRSYGYTF; cdr3_nt: TGTGCCAGCAGTAGCCGGAGCTATGGCTACACCTTC
d_call: -; clone_size: few; j_call: TRBJ2-2; v_call: TRBV20-1; cdr3_aa: CSAGGTGTGELFF; cdr3_nt: TGCAGTGCTGGGGGGACGGGGACCGGGGAGCTGTTTTTT
d_call: -; clone_size: few; j_call: TRBJ1-5; v_call: TRBV29-1; cdr3_aa: CSVGDQPQHF; cdr3_nt: TGCAGCGTTGGGGATCAGCCCCAGCATTTT
d_call: -; clone_size: many; j_call: TRBJ2-4; v_call: TRBV7-6; cdr3_aa: CASSSGGAKNIQYF; cdr3_nt: TGTGCCAGCAGCAGCGGAGGGGCCAAAAACATTCAGTACTTC
d_call: -; clone_size: few; j_call: TRBJ1-5; v_call: TRBV4-3; cdr3_aa: CASSRFSGLPQHF; cdr3_nt: TGCGCCAGCAGCCGGTTCTCAGGGCTGCCCCAGCATTTT
d_call: -; clone_size: few; j_call: TRBJ1-5; v_call: TRBV12-3/TRBV12-4; cdr3_aa: CASESGLREQPQHF; cdr3_nt: TGTGCCAGCGAGAGTGGTTTGAGGGAACAGCCCCAGCATTTT
d_call: TRBD2; clone_size: few; j_call: TRBJ2-5; v_call: TRBV5-1; cdr3_aa: CASRHPLAGGKTQYF; cdr3_nt: TGCGCCAGCAGGCATCCACTAGCGGGAGGGAAGACCCAGTACTTC